This T cell receptor beta chain was recovered during a study of cytomegalovirus exposure and HLA in healthy donors. About the research overall: Genetic ancestry analysis placed 75% to 85% of the 400 or so donors that were genotyped in the Caucasian-associated cluster.

Donors consisted of healthy bone marrow donors. Use of 60 Vbeta and 13 Jbeta primers characterized the PCR. The table came from immunoSEQ multiplex PCR; TCRdb's copy has only in-frame clones and leaves some out. This table holds about 120,000 clones. As regards this clone: What it recognizes is unknown.

Study-wide points: CMV serostatus was the sole immune exposure information available. A later examination showed that TCR association rates differed by HLA locus, with DRB1 most and HLA-C fewest.

Trimming cost V 5 bases and J 0 bases, with 8 bases left between them. CDR1 is GTSNPN, CDR2 SVGIG, per germline (reference sequence). The CDR3 is 13 residues long. The sample comprised PBMCs. This rearrangement joins TRBV30 to TRBJ1-3, with D uncertain. This receptor was identified in a man in his forties in good health and CMV-seropositive. The DNA for the CDR3 is TGTGCCTGGGCAGGTTTCTCTGGAAACACCATATATTTT. It is translated as CAWAGFSGNTIYF.